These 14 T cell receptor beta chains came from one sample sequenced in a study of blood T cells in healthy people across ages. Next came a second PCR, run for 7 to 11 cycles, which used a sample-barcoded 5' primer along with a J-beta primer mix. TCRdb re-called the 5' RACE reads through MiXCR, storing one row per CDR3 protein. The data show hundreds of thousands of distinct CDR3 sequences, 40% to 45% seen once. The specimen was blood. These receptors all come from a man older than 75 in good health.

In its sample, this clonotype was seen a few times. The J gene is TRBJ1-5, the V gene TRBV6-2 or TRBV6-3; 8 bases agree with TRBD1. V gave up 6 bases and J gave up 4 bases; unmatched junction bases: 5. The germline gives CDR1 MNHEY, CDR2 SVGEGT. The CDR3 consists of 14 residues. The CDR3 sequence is CASRQTGENQPQHF. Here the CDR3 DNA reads TGTGCCAGCAGGCAGACAGGGGAAAATCAGCCCCAGCATTTT.

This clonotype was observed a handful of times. DNA for the CDR3: TGCGCCAGCAGCGACGGGGGGGGTAGGAATTCACCCCTCCACTTT. It encodes CASSDGGGRNSPLHF. The V call is TRBV10-1, the J call TRBJ1-6; a possible D gene is TRBD1 (5 bases). Germline V gene lookup returns CDR1 WNHNN and CDR2 SYGVQD (reference sequence). The CDR3 sequence is 15 residues long. Deletions cut 6 bases from V and 7 bases from J, with 16 bases between.

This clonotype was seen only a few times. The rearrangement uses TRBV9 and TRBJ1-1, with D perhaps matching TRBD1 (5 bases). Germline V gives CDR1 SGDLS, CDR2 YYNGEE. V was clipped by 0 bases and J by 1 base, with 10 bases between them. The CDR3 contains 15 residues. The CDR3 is CASSVVVGGNTEAFF. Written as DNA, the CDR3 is TGTGCCAGCAGCGTAGTCGTCGGGGGGAACACTGAAGCTTTCTTT.

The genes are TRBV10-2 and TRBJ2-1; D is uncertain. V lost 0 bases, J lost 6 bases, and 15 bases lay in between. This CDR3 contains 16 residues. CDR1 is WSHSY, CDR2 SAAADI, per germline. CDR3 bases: TGCGCCAGCAGTGAGTCGACGTGGGCCAGAGCCAATGAGCAGTTCTTC. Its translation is CASSESTWARANEQFF.

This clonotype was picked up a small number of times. CDR3 DNA sequence: TGTGCCAGCAGCGGCGGGACTAGCGACTCAGATACGCAGTATTTT. This translates into CASSGGTSDSDTQYF. The chain has TRBV9 and TRBJ2-3, with 10 nucleotides matching TRBD2. The CDR3 is 15 amino acids. Germline V gene data show CDR1 as SGDLS and CDR2 as YYNGEE. The V gene end was trimmed by 3 bases and the J gene end by 4 bases; junction bases not matched to a gene: 5.

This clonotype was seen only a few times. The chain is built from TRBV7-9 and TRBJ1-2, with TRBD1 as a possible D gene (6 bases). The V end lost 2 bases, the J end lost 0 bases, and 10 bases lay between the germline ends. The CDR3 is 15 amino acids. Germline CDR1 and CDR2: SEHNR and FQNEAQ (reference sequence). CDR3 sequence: CASSLTRTANYGYTF. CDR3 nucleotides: TGTGCCAGCAGCTTAACCAGGACAGCTAACTATGGCTACACCTTC.

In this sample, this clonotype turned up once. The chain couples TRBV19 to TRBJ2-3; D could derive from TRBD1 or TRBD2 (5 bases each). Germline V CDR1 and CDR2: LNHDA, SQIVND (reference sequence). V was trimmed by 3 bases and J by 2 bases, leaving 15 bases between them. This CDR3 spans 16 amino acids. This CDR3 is CASSIMGVQFTDTQYF. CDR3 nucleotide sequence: TGTGCCAGTAGTATTATGGGGGTTCAATTCACAGATACGCAGTATTTT.

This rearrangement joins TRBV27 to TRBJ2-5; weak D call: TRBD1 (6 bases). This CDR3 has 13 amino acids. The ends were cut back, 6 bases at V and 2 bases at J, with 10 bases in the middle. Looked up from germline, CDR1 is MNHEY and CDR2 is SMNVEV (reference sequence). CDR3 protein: CASRGAAQETQYF. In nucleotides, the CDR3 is TGTGCCAGCAGGGGGGCAGCACAAGAGACCCAGTACTTC.

The CDR3 region has the DNA TGCAGCTCGAACCGGGACTTCCAAGAGACCCAGTACTTC. This translates into CSSNRDFQETQYF. The rearrangement uses TRBV20-1 and TRBJ2-5; a weak D match, TRBD2 (6 bases). CDR3 length: 13 amino acids. The V gene's germline CDR1 is DFQATT and CDR2 SNEGSKA (reference sequence).

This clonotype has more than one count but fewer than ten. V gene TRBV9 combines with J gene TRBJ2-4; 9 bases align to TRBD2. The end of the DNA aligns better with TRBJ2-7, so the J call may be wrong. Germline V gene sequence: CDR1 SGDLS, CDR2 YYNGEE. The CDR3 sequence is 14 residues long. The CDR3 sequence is CASSVTGTSNEQYF. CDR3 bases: TGTGCCAGCAGCGTAACCGGGACTAGCAACGAGCAGTACTTC.

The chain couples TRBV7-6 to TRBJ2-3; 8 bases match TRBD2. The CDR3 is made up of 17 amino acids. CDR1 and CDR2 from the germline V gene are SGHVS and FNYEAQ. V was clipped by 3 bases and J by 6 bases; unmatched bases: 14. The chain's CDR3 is CASSLRTSSPPGDTQYF. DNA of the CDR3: TGTGCCAGCAGCTTGAGGACTAGCTCTCCTCCTGGGGATACGCAGTATTTT.

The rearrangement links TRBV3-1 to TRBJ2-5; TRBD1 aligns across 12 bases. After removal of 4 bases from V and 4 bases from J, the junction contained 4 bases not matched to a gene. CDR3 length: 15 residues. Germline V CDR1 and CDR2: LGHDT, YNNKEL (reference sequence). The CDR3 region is CASSPPGQGAETQYF. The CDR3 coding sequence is TGTGCCAGCAGCCCCCCGGGACAGGGGGCAGAGACCCAGTACTTC.

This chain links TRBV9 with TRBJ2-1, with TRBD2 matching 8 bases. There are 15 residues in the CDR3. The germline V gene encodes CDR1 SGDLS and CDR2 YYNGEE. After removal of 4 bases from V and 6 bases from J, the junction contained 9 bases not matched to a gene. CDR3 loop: CASSSSGGPVNEQFF. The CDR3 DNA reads TGTGCCAGCAGCTCCTCGGGGGGGCCCGTCAATGAGCAGTTCTTC.

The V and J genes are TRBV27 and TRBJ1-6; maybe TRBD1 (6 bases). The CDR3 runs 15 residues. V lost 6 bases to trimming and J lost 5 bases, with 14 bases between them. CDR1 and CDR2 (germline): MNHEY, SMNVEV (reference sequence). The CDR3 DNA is TGTGCCAGCAGCGGCCCCCAGGGGAATAATTCACCCCTCCACTTT. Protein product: CASSGPQGNNSPLHF.